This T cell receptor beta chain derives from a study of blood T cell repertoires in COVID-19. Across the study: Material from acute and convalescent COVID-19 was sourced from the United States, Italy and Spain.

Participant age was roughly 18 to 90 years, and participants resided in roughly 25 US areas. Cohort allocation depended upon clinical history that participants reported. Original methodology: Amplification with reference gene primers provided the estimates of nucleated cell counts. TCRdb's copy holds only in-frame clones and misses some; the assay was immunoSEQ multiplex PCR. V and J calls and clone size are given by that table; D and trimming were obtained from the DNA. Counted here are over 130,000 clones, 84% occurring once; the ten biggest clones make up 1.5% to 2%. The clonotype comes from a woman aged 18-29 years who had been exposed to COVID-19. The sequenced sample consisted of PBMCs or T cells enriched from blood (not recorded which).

CDR3 bases: TGCGCCAGCAGCCAAGGGTGGTTTAGTCAAGAGACCCAGTACTTC. It codes for CASSQGWFSQETQYF. The chain employs TRBV4-1 and TRBJ2-5; D not resolved. The V and J ends lost 1 base and 2 bases respectively, with 11 bases between them. CDR3 length: 15 amino acids. Germline lookup yields CDR1 MGHRA and CDR2 YSYEKL.